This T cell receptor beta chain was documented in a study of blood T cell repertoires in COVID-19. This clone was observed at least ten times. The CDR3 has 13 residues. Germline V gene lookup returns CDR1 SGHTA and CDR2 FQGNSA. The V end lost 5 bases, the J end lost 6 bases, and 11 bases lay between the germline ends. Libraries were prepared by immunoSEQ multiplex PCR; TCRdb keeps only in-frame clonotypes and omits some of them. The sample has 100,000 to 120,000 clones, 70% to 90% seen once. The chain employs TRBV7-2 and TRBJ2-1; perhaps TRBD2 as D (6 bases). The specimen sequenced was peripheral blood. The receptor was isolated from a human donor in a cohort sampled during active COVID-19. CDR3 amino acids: CASSRDSLNEQFF. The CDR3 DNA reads TGTGCCAGCAGCCGGGACTCCCTCAATGAGCAGTTCTTC.